The 3 T cell receptor beta chains given below trace back to one sample, sequenced in a study of metastatic and nonmetastatic thyroid tumors. Among the patients, none had received any treatment before thyroid surgery. MiXCR re-clonotyped the PCR reads for TCRdb. The sample has over 65,000 clones, under 15% seen once. The sequenced sample was tumor tissue. The receptor set was obtained from a female donor with papillary thyroid cancer or a benign thyroid nodule (not recorded which). Some clones in this sample may be carry-over from other donors' samples.

A single count supports this clone. The genes are TRBV11-2 and TRBJ2-7; D call uncertain. The V and J ends lost 5 bases and 0 bases respectively, with 17 bases between them. This CDR3 is built from 16 residues. Looked up from germline, CDR1 is SGHAT and CDR2 is FQNNGV. For the CDR3, the DNA is TGTGCCAGCAGCGAATCCCCATGGCGAAGCTCCTACGAGCAGTACTTC. Protein product: CASSESPWRSSYEQYF.

This clone was seen many times. This sequence joins TRBV20-1 and TRBJ2-3; 11 nucleotides line up with TRBD2. CDR1 and CDR2 (germline): DFQATT, SNEGSKA (reference sequence). The V gene end was trimmed by 1 base and the J gene end by 0 bases; junction bases not matched to a gene: 0. This CDR3 region has 15 residues. The CDR3 coding sequence is TGCAGTGCTAGAGGGACTAGCGGGAGCACAGATACGCAGTATTTT. Protein sequence: CSARGTSGSTDTQYF.

This clone was seen ten or more times. The chain combines TRBV6-6 with TRBJ2-7, with D perhaps matching TRBD2 (6 bases). The CDR3 has 14 residues. V lost 2 bases and J 4 bases, leaving 12 bases between the germline ends. Germline loops: CDR1 MNHNY, CDR2 SVGAGI (reference sequence). CDR3 sequence (DNA): TGTGCCAGCAGTTACAGGGGAGGTGAGTACGAGCAGTACTTC. Translation: CASSYRGGEYEQYF.